Below, 10 T cell receptor beta chains from the same sample are listed, as sequenced in a study of OX40 agonist ivuxolimab in advanced cancers. Repertoires were generated with immunoSEQ multiplex PCR, while TCRdb's copy carries only in-frame clones and drops some. The sample consists of more than 35,000 clones, about 80% of them appearing once. This sample comprised CD4+ or CD8+ T cells sorted from blood, obtained in a trial of the OX40 agonist ivuxolimab. All receptors derive from an adult with an advanced solid tumor such as melanoma, head and neck, liver or kidney cancer.

V gene TRBV4-3 combines with J gene TRBJ2-5; D is ambiguous. The CDR3 has 14 amino acids. The V gene lost 0 bases and the J gene lost 1 base, with 6 bases spanning the gap. The germline CDR1 and CDR2 sequences are LGHNA and YSLEER. In nucleotides, the CDR3 is TGCGCCAGCAGCCAAGAGGCAGCCCAAGAGACCCAGTACTTC. As protein: CASSQEAAQETQYF.

This clone was detected only a few times. The gene calls are TRBV4-1 and TRBJ1-1, with D perhaps matching TRBD1 (6 bases). This CDR3 region has 15 residues. Germline CDR1 is MGHRA and CDR2 is YSYEKL. V lost 4 bases, J lost 5 bases, and 17 bases lay in between. The CDR3 is CASSPDGGRRTEAFF. The CDR3, as DNA: TGCGCCAGCAGCCCTGACGGGGGGCGAAGAACTGAAGCTTTCTTT.

This chain connects TRBV27 to TRBJ2-2; 12 bases are a match to TRBD2. With 1 base clipped from V and 0 bases from J, the junction kept 6 bases outside the gene matches. There are 19 residues in the CDR3. Germline loops: CDR1 MNHEY, CDR2 SMNVEV (reference sequence). For the CDR3, the DNA is TGTGCCAGCAGTTTATTCCCACTAGCGGGGGGCCCGAACACCGGGGAGCTGTTTTTT. Translated: CASSLFPLAGGPNTGELFF.

The chain recombines TRBV30 with TRBJ2-2; 7 bases map to TRBD2. V gave up 2 bases and J gave up 0 bases; unmatched junction bases: 3. This CDR3 region has 15 residues. Germline values: CDR1 GTSNPN, CDR2 SVGIG (reference sequence). The CDR3 nucleotides are TGTGCCTGGAGTAAAGGACTAGCGAACACCGGGGAGCTGTTTTTT. This codes for CAWSKGLANTGELFF.

The chain carries TRBV21-1 and TRBJ1-1; TRBD1 is the table's D call and was not checked against the DNA. TRBV21-1 is a pseudogene segment. The CDR3 is 12 residues long. CDR3 bases: TGTGCCAGCAGCTGGCTGAACACTGAAGCTTTCTTT. Protein: CASSWLNTEAFF.

The V call is TRBV4-1, the J call TRBJ2-5; TRBD1 matches at 7 bases. The CDR3 has 15 residues. Germline CDR1 reads MGHRA; CDR2 reads YSYEKL. V gave up 3 bases and J gave up 5 bases; unmatched junction bases: 9. DNA of the CDR3: TGCGCCAGCAGCCAGACACAGGGGATGGGGGAGACCCAGTACTTC. Translation gives CASSQTQGMGETQYF.

V usage is TRBV4-3 and J usage is TRBJ1-1; D is perhaps TRBD1 (5 bases). V was cut by 4 bases and J by 3 bases, with 12 bases left in between. This CDR3 is built from 14 residues. CDR1 is LGHNA and CDR2 is YSLEER in the germline V gene. In nucleotides, the CDR3 is TGCGCCAGCAGCCCCATGGGGGGACACACTGAAGCTTTCTTT. It yields the protein CASSPMGGHTEAFF.

This rearrangement joins TRBV28 to TRBJ2-3; D is unresolved. Trimming took off 3 bases at V and 2 bases at J, with 9 bases between the two ends. Germline V gene data show CDR1 as MDHEN and CDR2 as SYDVKM. The CDR3 sequence is 14 residues long. In nucleotides, the CDR3 is TGTGCCAGCAGTTTCATTTCTTACACAGATACGCAGTATTTT. This encodes CASSFISYTDTQYF. Supplemented by reference TRBV28 and TRBJ2-3, the full variable domain reads DVKVTQSSRYLVKRTGEKVFLECVQDMDHENMFWYRQDPGLGLRLIYFSYDVKMKEKGDIPEGYSVSREKKERFSLILESASTNQTSMYLCASSFISYTDTQYFGPGTRLTVL.

The chain employs TRBV5-1 and TRBJ2-1; a weak D match, TRBD2 (5 bases). This CDR3 region has 12 residues. Trimming took off 3 bases at V and 7 bases at J, with 8 bases between the two ends. Germline V CDR1 and CDR2: SGHRS, YFSETQ. The CDR3 here is CASSSTRNEQFF. DNA of the CDR3: TGCGCCAGCAGCTCCACTAGGAATGAGCAGTTCTTC. The full variable domain, its missing parts supplied by reference TRBV5-1 and TRBJ2-1, is KAGVTQTPRYLIKTRGQQVTLSCSPISGHRSVSWYQQTPGQGLQFLFEYFSETQRNKGNFPGRFSGRQFSNSRSEMNVSTLELGDSALYLCASSSTRNEQFFGPGTRLTVL.

The chain carries TRBV30 and TRBJ1-1, with D uncertain. This CDR3 has 13 residues. V lost 0 bases, J lost 1 base, and 6 bases lay in between. Germline CDR1 and CDR2: GTSNPN and SVGIG (reference sequence). The CDR3 nucleotides are TGTGCCTGGAGTGTTGGCACGAACACTGAAGCTTTCTTT. Protein product: CAWSVGTNTEAFF.